This TCR beta chain was found in a study of blood T cell repertoires in COVID-19. As for the study in general: The cDNA or gDNA used as material had been derived from T cells, B-cell-depleted T cells, or PBMCs.

Adults between about 18 and 95 years of age took part from approximately 24 US areas. Participant-reported clinical history was the basis for cohort assignment. Method: immunoSEQ multiplex PCR; TCRdb's copy keeps in-frame clones and lacks some. The table shows a few hundred thousand clones, with 82% occurring only once. The V gene lost 0 bases and the J gene lost 5 bases, with 10 bases spanning the gap. This CDR3 contains 13 residues. Germline CDR1 SQVTM, CDR2 ANQGSEA. This receptor was taken from a woman between 55 and 75 years old who had recovered from COVID-19. The chain is built from TRBV29-1 and TRBJ1-2, with D perhaps matching TRBD1 (6 bases). Material for sequencing was PBMCs or T cells enriched from blood (not recorded which). The CDR3 DNA follows: TGCAGCGTTGAAGAGACAGGCTGGTATGGCTACACCTTC. This codes for CSVEETGWYGYTF.